This entry lists 18 T cell receptor beta chains sequenced from one sample in a study of T cells in Graves' hyperthyroidism and ophthalmopathy (dated by TCRdb to about 2019). Library method: multiplex PCR. Instrument on record: Illumina HiSeq 2000. Amplification of TCR beta CDR3 regions was carried out from RNA transcripts. For the first round of RT-PCR on the TCR CDR3, the HTBI primer set was used together with the Qiagen OneStep RT-PCR kit. TCRdb reanalyzed the raw reads on its own, using fastp at Q25 for trimming and MiXCR for clone calling, and kept in-frame beta chains. A single entry per CDR3 protein holds the most common genes and DNA from its merged rows. Within this sample are approximately 530,000 distinct CDR3 sequences, with around 15% of them counted one time only. Approximately 20% of the sample goes to the ten largest clones. The sample taken for sequencing was blood. The receptors derive from a woman aged 18 to 35 with Graves' hyperthyroidism.

This clonotype was counted only a few times. The chain's CDR3 is CASSLHGGYNEQFF. Written as DNA, the CDR3 is TGTGCCAGCAGCTTGCACGGGGGATACAATGAGCAGTTCTTC. The genes are TRBV7-3 and TRBJ2-1, with D possibly matching TRBD2 (6 bases). Trimming shortened V by 3 bases and J by 4 bases, and 10 bases separated the two germline ends. The CDR3 has 14 amino acids. The V gene's germline CDR1 is SGHTA and CDR2 FQGTGA.

The chain is built from TRBV20-1 and TRBJ2-7; D gene uncertain. V lost 1 base and J lost 6, with 13 bases in between. CDR1 and CDR2 (germline): DFQATT, SNEGSKA (reference sequence). The length of the CDR3 is 13 residues. CDR3 region: CSARGRVEVEQYF. The CDR3, as DNA: TGCAGTGCTAGAGGTAGGGTTGAGGTCGAGCAGTACTTC.

This clonotype was observed once. At one end, the junction sequence differs from germline, possibly due to a read error. In DNA form, the CDR3 reads TGTGCCAGCAGCTCAGGGGGTGGCGAGCGGTACTTC. Protein: CASSSGGGERYF. The gene calls are TRBV2 and TRBJ2-7; 7 bases line up with TRBD1. Germline CDR1 SNHLY, CDR2 FYNNEI. The CDR3 contains 12 residues.

The chain has TRBV27 and TRBJ2-3, with 12 nucleotides matching TRBD2. V gave up 7 bases and J gave up 4 bases; unmatched junction bases: 9. The CDR3 is 16 residues long. The germline V gene encodes CDR1 MNHEY and CDR2 SMNVEV (reference sequence). CDR3 in amino acids: CASKDTSGGSPDTQYF. The CDR3, as DNA: TGTGCCAGCAAGGACACTAGCGGGGGGAGCCCAGATACGCAGTATTTT.

This clonotype has more than one count but fewer than ten. This sequence joins TRBV13 and TRBJ1-5; 9 bases are shared with TRBD1. The CDR3 runs to 15 residues. V lost 0 bases to trimming and J lost 7 bases; unmatched junction nucleotides: 4. Looked up from germline, CDR1 is PRHDT and CDR2 is FYEKMQ (reference sequence). CDR3 DNA: TGTGCCAGCAGCTTAGGGGGGACAGGGAGGCAGCCCCAGCATTTT. Translated, it gives CASSLGGTGRQPQHF. The full variable domain, in which reference TRBV13 and TRBJ1-5 provide the parts outside the CDR3, is AAGVIQSPRHLIKEKRETATLKCYPIPRHDTVYWYQQGPGQDPQFLISFYEKMQSDKGSIPDRFSAQQFSDYHSELNMSSLELGDSALYFCASSLGGTGRQPQHFGDGTRLSIL.

This clonotype was seen more than once but under ten times. CDR3 protein: CASSIGPSLDTEAFF. CDR3 in DNA: TGTGCCAGTAGTATCGGCCCCTCCTTGGACACTGAAGCTTTCTTT. V usage is TRBV19 and J usage is TRBJ1-1; D unresolved. Germline-derived CDR1 and CDR2 are LNHDA and SQIVND (reference sequence). V lost 3 bases and J 3 bases, leaving 14 bases between the germline ends. This CDR3 is built from 15 residues. Filled out from reference TRBV19 and TRBJ1-1, the complete variable domain reads DGGITQSPKYLFRKEGQNVTLSCEQNLNHDAMYWYRQDPGQGLRLIYYSQIVNDFQKGDIAEGYSVSREKKESFPLTVTSAQKNPTAFYLCASSIGPSLDTEAFFGQGTRLTVV.

The chain couples TRBV10-3 to TRBJ2-2, with 7 nucleotides matching TRBD1. CDR1 ENHRY and CDR2 SYGVKD come from the germline V gene. J was trimmed by 3 bases and V by 0 bases; bases with no gene match: 7. This CDR3 is 17 amino acids long. CDR3 sequence reads: CAISESRAGGHTGELFF. The DNA of the CDR3 is TGTGCCATCAGTGAGTCGAGGGCAGGGGGTCACACCGGGGAGCTGTTTTTT.

CDR3 residues: CASSKGQPRGDEQFF. In DNA form, the CDR3 reads TGCGCCAGCAGCAAGGGACAGCCACGTGGGGATGAGCAGTTCTTC. The rearrangement uses TRBV5-1 and TRBJ2-1, with 7 bases lining up with TRBD1. Losses at the gene ends were 4 bases for V and 8 bases for J; bases not matched to a gene: 12. The CDR3 is 15 residues long. Per germline, CDR1 SGHRS and CDR2 YFSETQ.

This clonotype was detected only a few times. The chain has TRBV4-3 and TRBJ1-2, with no clear D. V was trimmed by 5 bases and J by 3 bases, leaving 16 bases between them. Germline lookup yields CDR1 LGHNA and CDR2 YSLEER. The CDR3 is 15 amino acids. The CDR3 protein is CASSYENKAHYGYTF. The CDR3 DNA reads as TGCGCCAGCAGCTACGAAAACAAGGCCCACTATGGCTACACCTTC.

The chain uses TRBV4-2 and TRBJ1-5; 8 nucleotides align to TRBD1. Germline V gene sequence: CDR1 LGHNA, CDR2 YNFKEQ. Trimming removed 1 base from V and 7 bases from J; junction bases left unmatched: 9. This CDR3 region has 16 residues. This chain's CDR3 is CASSQGREQGVQPQHF. CDR3 nucleotides: TGTGCCAGCAGCCAAGGAAGAGAACAGGGGGTACAGCCCCAGCATTTT.

The V call is TRBV11-2, the J call TRBJ2-3; TRBD1 matches 8 bases. The ends lost 5 bases at V and 4 bases at J; junction bases unmatched: 8. Germline V CDR1 and CDR2: SGHAT, FQNNGV. This CDR3 contains 15 residues. CDR3 DNA sequence: TGTGCCAGCAGCCCACGGGACAGGTTGCCAGATACGCAGTATTTT. Translated: CASSPRDRLPDTQYF.

This rearrangement joins TRBV9 to TRBJ2-6, with 15 bases aligning to TRBD2. This CDR3 has 20 amino acids. With V trimmed by 4 bases and J by 4 bases, 12 bases remained unmatched. CDR1 and CDR2 from the germline V gene are SGDLS and YYNGEE. The CDR3 nucleotides are TGTGCCAGCAGCCCACGGGGACTAGCGGGGGGCCTGAAGGGGGCCAACGTCCTGACTTTC. The encoded protein is CASSPRGLAGGLKGANVLTF.

The table lists this clonotype with many counts. V is TRBV6-2 or TRBV6-3 and J is TRBJ1-5; a weak D match, TRBD1 (5 bases). Germline CDR1 and CDR2: MNHEY and SVGEGT. Between the trimmed V and J ends, which lost 7 bases and 4 bases, there was a span of 14 bases. The CDR3 extends over 14 amino acids. As DNA, the CDR3 is TGTGCCAGCACCCCTTGGGGGATTAATCAGCCCCAGCATTTT. Protein: CASTPWGINQPQHF.

This clonotype was counted a few times. The chain employs TRBV25-1 and TRBJ2-1; the match to TRBD2 covers 10 bases. This CDR3 region has 15 residues. J gave up 7 bases and V 2 bases, and 5 bases lay outside the gene matches. Looked up from germline, CDR1 is MGHDK and CDR2 is SYGVNS. CDR3 nucleotides: TGTGCCAGCAGTGAACAGCGGGAGGGCCGGAATGAGCAGTTCTTC. It is translated as CASSEQREGRNEQFF.

This chain uses TRBV19 with TRBJ1-2, with a possible D match to TRBD1 (5 bases). Trimming pared 4 bases from V and 6 bases from J, leaving 12 bases between. The CDR3 spans 13 residues. Per germline, CDR1 LNHDA and CDR2 SQIVND (reference sequence). The CDR3 coding sequence is TGTGCCAGTAGTACGAAAGGGACTAATGGCTACACCTTC. The encoded protein is CASSTKGTNGYTF.

This clonotype has just a few counts. This chain links TRBV6-1 with TRBJ1-2; 7 bases agree with TRBD1. This CDR3 region has 15 residues. Per the germline V gene, CDR1 is MNHNS and CDR2 is SASEGT. V gave up 6 bases and J gave up 0 bases; unmatched junction bases: 7. The CDR3 sequence is CASRGTALANYGYTF. In DNA, the CDR3 is TGTGCCAGCAGAGGGACAGCATTAGCTAACTATGGCTACACCTTC.

This clonotype was counted a few times. V usage is TRBV28 and J usage is TRBJ2-3, with 9 bases fitting TRBD1. Per the germline V gene, CDR1 is MDHEN and CDR2 is SYDVKM. The junction had 5 bases not matched to a gene; V was cut back by 6 bases and J by 1 base. The CDR3 runs to 15 residues. The CDR3 nucleotides read TGTGCCAGCAGCCGAGGACAGGGGCGCACAGATACGCAGTATTTT. As protein: CASSRGQGRTDTQYF.

The sample holds many counts of this clonotype. Written as DNA, the CDR3 is TGTGCCAGCAGTGTGAGTGTGGAGAACGAGCAGTACTTC. It yields the protein CASSVSVENEQYF. This rearrangement joins TRBV28 to TRBJ2-7; D remains unclear. V shed 5 bases and J shed 5 bases, with 13 bases lying between them. Germline CDR1 and CDR2: MDHEN and SYDVKM. The CDR3 is 13 amino acids.